The 26 T cell receptor beta chains below all came from one sample that was sequenced in a study of identical twins. TCRdb re-analysed the 5' RACE reads in MiXCR, keeping a single row per CDR3 protein. The sample consists of 510,000 or so distinct CDR3 sequences, 13% to 15% of them appearing once. The data were also submitted as part of a second study, on yellow fever vaccine responses in identical twins.

Sequences were obtained from CD4+ T cells sorted from blood. The receptors were sampled from a woman aged 18-30 years in good health.

This clonotype was observed at least ten times. The chain carries TRBV2 and TRBJ2-1, with 7 bases aligning to TRBD1. The ends lost 6 bases at V and 2 bases at J; junction bases unmatched: 4. In germline, CDR1 is SNHLY, CDR2 FYNNEI. This CDR3 is 14 amino acids long. CDR3 sequence (DNA): TGTGCCAGCAGACCGGGACAGACCTACAATGAGCAGTTCTTC. Protein: CASRPGQTYNEQFF.

The genes are TRBV9 and TRBJ2-7; 7 positions match TRBD1. Germline CDR1 is SGDLS and CDR2 is YYNGEE. Germline trimming cut 0 bases from V and 5 bases from J; bases unmatched to any gene: 2. The CDR3 is made up of 13 amino acids. Here the CDR3 reads CASSVEQGNEQYF. CDR3 DNA sequence: TGTGCCAGCAGCGTAGAACAGGGGAACGAGCAGTACTTC. The variable domain in full, completed from reference TRBV9 and TRBJ2-7, reads DSGVTQTPKHLITATGQRVTLRCSPRSGDLSVYWYQQSLDQGLQFLIQYYNGEERAKGNILERFSAQQFPDLHSELNLSSLELGDSALYFCASSVEQGNEQYFGPGTRLTVT.

This clonotype was found many times. V is TRBV5-1 and J is TRBJ2-2; D gene ambiguous. Looked up from germline, CDR1 is SGHRS and CDR2 is YFSETQ. Deletions cut 4 bases from V and 4 bases from J, with 8 bases between. The CDR3 covers 13 residues. The CDR3 DNA reads TGCGCCAGCAGCCCAGTGGGCACCGGGGAGCTGTTTTTT. Protein sequence: CASSPVGTGELFF.

This clonotype was counted a few times. The chain links TRBV5-1 to TRBJ1-2; TRBD1 agrees at 12 bases. Germline V gene data show CDR1 as SGHRS and CDR2 as YFSETQ. CDR3 length equals 15 residues. V shed 4 bases and J 4 bases; nucleotides not matched to a gene: 5. The CDR3 nucleotides read TGCGCCAGCAGCGATTGGGGACAGGGGGCCTATGGCTACACCTTC. Translated: CASSDWGQGAYGYTF.

This clonotype was picked up many times. This chain joins TRBV20-1 and TRBJ2-2; D is possibly TRBD1 (5 bases). Looked up from germline, CDR1 is DFQATT and CDR2 is SNEGSKA (reference sequence). V lost 1 base and J lost 4, with 10 bases in between. The CDR3 loop spans 14 amino acids. The CDR3 nucleotides are TGCAGTGCTAGAGGCCAGGGTTCCACCGGGGAGCTGTTTTTT. Amino acid sequence: CSARGQGSTGELFF.

This clonotype was counted between two and nine times. The chain links TRBV3-1 to TRBJ2-1, with 9 bases identical to TRBD2. The CDR3 is 17 amino acids. Germline V gene lookup returns CDR1 LGHDT and CDR2 YNNKEL (reference sequence). Unmatched junction bases numbered 4, after V lost 0 bases and J lost 1 base. CDR3: CASSQETSGPSYNEQFF. The CDR3 DNA is TGTGCCAGCAGCCAAGAGACTAGCGGACCATCCTACAATGAGCAGTTCTTC.

This clonotype has only a few counts. The V gene is TRBV5-1, the J gene TRBJ2-5; TRBD1 matches at 8 bases. With V trimmed by 4 bases and J by 3 bases, 8 bases remained unmatched. In germline, CDR1 is SGHRS, CDR2 YFSETQ. The CDR3 totals 15 residues. This CDR3 is CASSLPRDRKETQYF. CDR3 nucleotides: TGCGCCAGCAGCCTCCCGAGGGACAGGAAAGAGACCCAGTACTTC.

This clonotype was seen only once. The CDR3 reads CATSDGAGGPGNEQFF. CDR3 bases: TGTGCCACCAGTGATGGGGCGGGAGGGCCTGGGAATGAGCAGTTCTTC. This sequence joins TRBV24-1 and TRBJ2-1; the match to TRBD2 covers 9 bases. Germline CDR1 reads KGHDR; CDR2 reads SFDVKD. The CDR3 extends over 16 amino acids. Trimming removed 3 bases from V and 7 bases from J; junction bases left unmatched: 9.

This chain links TRBV11-1 with TRBJ2-1; 15 nucleotides align to TRBD2. The CDR3 length is 19 residues. Germline values: CDR1 SGHAT, CDR2 FQDESV (reference sequence). Trimming took 5 bases from V and 0 from J; bases not matched to a gene: 8. CDR3 sequence reads: CASSGGLAGGLSSYNEQFF. CDR3 nucleotide sequence: TGTGCCAGCAGCGGGGGACTAGCGGGAGGACTTAGCTCCTACAATGAGCAGTTCTTC.

This clonotype has just a few counts. The rearrangement uses TRBV12-5 and TRBJ2-1; perhaps TRBD2 as D (6 bases). CDR1 LGHNT and CDR2 FRNRAP come from the germline V gene. The CDR3 is 18 amino acids. With 1 base removed from V and 2 bases from J, the gap between germline ends came to 18 bases. The CDR3 loop reads CASGLGSWRDDTYNEQFF. DNA of the CDR3: TGTGCTAGTGGTTTGGGGTCCTGGCGGGACGATACCTACAATGAGCAGTTCTTC.

This clonotype has just a few counts. The V gene is TRBV5-1, the J gene TRBJ2-1; 8 bases align to TRBD2. V lost 3 bases to trimming and J lost 7 bases; unmatched junction nucleotides: 9. The CDR3 is 15 residues long. Germline V gene sequence: CDR1 SGHRS, CDR2 YFSETQ. CDR3 bases: TGCGCCAGCAGCTATCAACTAGCGGTAAATAATGAGCAGTTCTTC. It encodes CASSYQLAVNNEQFF.

There are a few counts of this clonotype. The rearrangement links TRBV2 to TRBJ1-2, with a weak D call TRBD1 (5 bases). CDR3 length: 14 amino acids. The germline V and J ends were trimmed by 1 base and 8 bases, with 14 bases remaining between them. The germline CDR1 and CDR2 sequences are SNHLY and FYNNEI. The CDR3 reads CASSEVWQGGGYTF. The CDR3 DNA is TGTGCCAGCAGTGAAGTGTGGCAGGGTGGCGGCTACACCTTC.

In this sample, this clonotype turned up a few times. V is TRBV5-1 and J is TRBJ2-5; the D gene is possibly TRBD1 (6 bases). Germline CDR1 is SGHRS and CDR2 is YFSETQ. V lost 6 bases, J lost 7 bases, and 19 bases lay in between. The CDR3 runs to 14 residues. The CDR3 sequence is CASTLDRPLGTQYF. The CDR3 DNA reads as TGCGCCAGCACCCTAGACAGGCCCTTGGGGACCCAGTACTTC.

The CDR3 protein is CASSTLGAGGNEQFF. CDR3 DNA: TGTGCCAGCAGCACCTTAGGGGCAGGAGGCAATGAGCAGTTCTTC. The chain combines TRBV5-5 with TRBJ2-1; D tentatively reads TRBD1 or TRBD2 (5 bases each). Germline CDR1 is SGHKS and CDR2 is YYEKEE (reference sequence). This CDR3 contains 15 residues. With 4 bases removed from V and 6 bases from J, the gap between germline ends came to 17 bases.

This clonotype was observed a few times. The rearrangement joins TRBV29-1 to TRBJ2-7, with 10 bases matching TRBD2. The CDR3 is 14 amino acids. V was clipped by 2 bases and J by 5 bases; unmatched bases: 6. Germline assignment: CDR1 SQVTM and CDR2 ANQGSEA. The CDR3 nucleotides are TGCAGCGTTGAAAGGCTAGCGGGAGCCCACGAGCAGTACTTC. This encodes CSVERLAGAHEQYF.

This clonotype was seen only a few times. The chain uses TRBV6-5 and TRBJ1-3; tentatively, D is TRBD1 (6 bases). Deletions cut 2 bases from V and 3 bases from J, with 11 bases between. CDR1 and CDR2 from the germline V gene are MNHEY and SVGAGI. The CDR3 is 15 amino acids. CDR3 amino acids: CASSYVGGGGNTIYF. The CDR3 DNA sequence: TGTGCCAGCAGTTACGTTGGGGGCGGTGGAAACACCATATATTTT.

V and J are TRBV3-1 and TRBJ2-3, with 7 positions matching TRBD2. CDR1 LGHDT and CDR2 YNNKEL come from the germline V gene (reference sequence). CDR3 length: 16 amino acids. V shed 8 bases, J shed 4 bases, and the junction held 15 bases outside the gene matches. In nucleotides, the CDR3 is TGTGCCAGCCCCGGTATGACGGGAGGCCCGGCAGATACGCAGTATTTT. This codes for CASPGMTGGPADTQYF.

V is TRBV6-1 and J is TRBJ2-1, with 10 bases that match TRBD1. The CDR3 is 15 amino acids. Germline V gene lookup returns CDR1 MNHNS and CDR2 SASEGT. V was clipped by 4 bases and J by 8 bases; unmatched bases: 8. The chain's CDR3 is CASSATGGQGYEQFF. CDR3 DNA sequence: TGTGCCAGCAGTGCCACGGGGGGACAGGGGTATGAGCAGTTCTTC.

This chain uses TRBV20-1 with TRBJ2-7; TRBD2 aligns across 12 bases. The CDR3 covers 14 residues. Germline loops: CDR1 DFQATT, CDR2 SNEGSKA (reference sequence). V gave up 3 bases and J gave up 7 bases; unmatched junction bases: 7. The DNA of the CDR3 is TGCAGTGCTAGCCCCGGACTAGCGGGAAAGGAGCAGTACTTC. It codes for CSASPGLAGKEQYF.

This clonotype was counted a few times. V usage is TRBV7-2 and J usage is TRBJ2-1; 14 bases line up with TRBD2. Germline V gene data show CDR1 as SGHTA and CDR2 as FQGNSA. Trimming at V came to 5 bases and at J to 5 bases, leaving 8 bases not matched to a gene. The CDR3 has 17 residues. The CDR3 DNA reads as TGTGCCAGCAGCCCGTCGGGGACTAGCGGGAGTCACAATGAGCAGTTCTTC. Translated: CASSPSGTSGSHNEQFF.

This chain connects TRBV7-6 to TRBJ2-5; D remains unclear. V shed 5 bases and J shed 4 bases, with 17 bases lying between them. Germline V lookup: CDR1 SGHVS, CDR2 FNYEAQ. The CDR3 loop spans 15 amino acids. This CDR3 reads CASSLRTAPPETQYF. As DNA, the CDR3 is TGTGCCAGCAGCCTACGGACGGCCCCCCCAGAGACCCAGTACTTC.

This chain joins TRBV3-1 and TRBJ2-3; 7 bases fit TRBD1. The CDR3 extends over 14 amino acids. V shed 3 bases and J 2 bases; nucleotides not matched to a gene: 2. The germline V gene has CDR1 LGHDT and CDR2 YNNKEL (reference sequence). As DNA, the CDR3 is TGTGCCAGCAGCCACGGGACAGACACAGATACGCAGTATTTT. It is translated as CASSHGTDTDTQYF.

The rearrangement uses TRBV11-2 and TRBJ1-4; 10 bases map to TRBD1. This CDR3 is 16 amino acids long. Germline values: CDR1 SGHAT, CDR2 FQNNGV. V dropped 0 bases and J dropped 7; count of bases not matched to a gene: 5. As DNA, the CDR3 is TGTGCCAGCAGCTTAGACCGACAGGGGGCGTTTGAAAAACTGTTTTTT. It translates to CASSLDRQGAFEKLFF.

A note on this clonotype: At one end the junction does not follow the germline gene, possibly because of a read error. The chain joins TRBV3-1 to TRBJ2-1; D gene uncertain. CDR1 is LGHDT and CDR2 is YNNKEL in the germline V gene (reference sequence). The CDR3 is 15 residues long. The CDR3 nucleotides are TGTGCCAACAGCCAAGGGCAGATTACATACAATGAGCAGTTCTTC. Encoded protein: CANSQGQITYNEQFF.

At least ten counts were recorded for this clonotype. V is TRBV28 and J is TRBJ1-3, with TRBD1 identical over 7 bases. CDR1 is MDHEN and CDR2 is SYDVKM in the germline V gene. The CDR3 extends over 16 amino acids. The J segment lost 1 base and the V segment lost 3 bases, leaving 6 bases of the junction unmatched. The CDR3 spells CASSLGQSFSGNTIYF. The CDR3, as DNA: TGTGCCAGCAGTTTGGGACAGTCTTTTTCTGGAAACACCATATATTTT.

This clonotype was recorded a few times. The chain uses TRBV5-1 and TRBJ1-6, with D possibly matching TRBD1 (5 bases). The CDR3 length is 15 residues. The ends were cut back, 4 bases at V and 7 bases at J, with 15 bases in the middle. Germline values: CDR1 SGHRS, CDR2 YFSETQ. CDR3: CASSDQAGMNSPLHF. The CDR3 region has the DNA TGCGCCAGCAGCGACCAAGCAGGGATGAATTCACCCCTCCACTTT.